Listed here are 29 T cell receptor beta chains from one sample, sequenced in a study of blood T cell repertoires in COVID-19. The table came from immunoSEQ multiplex PCR; TCRdb's copy has only in-frame clones and leaves some out. The sample has over 140,000 clones; roughly four fifths are singletons. The sample was peripheral blood. The receptors derive from a woman aged 55-70 years with acute or convalescent COVID-19.

The gene calls are TRBV19 and TRBJ2-7; 8 bases are a match to TRBD1. J gave up 5 bases and V 3 bases, and 6 bases lay outside the gene matches. Germline lookup yields CDR1 LNHDA and CDR2 SQIVND (reference sequence). The CDR3 contains 14 residues. CDR3 in DNA: TGTGCCAGTAGTATTAAACAGGGGGTCCACGAGCAGTACTTC. It encodes CASSIKQGVHEQYF.

The genes are TRBV5-1 and TRBJ2-3, with D hard to call. V dropped 6 bases and J dropped 2 bases, with 10 bases sitting between them. Looked up from germline, CDR1 is SGHRS and CDR2 is YFSETQ. The CDR3 sequence is 13 residues long. The DNA of the CDR3 is TGCGCCAGCACCCTACTACACACAGATACGCAGTATTTT. Residues: CASTLLHTDTQYF.

This chain uses TRBV6-5 with TRBJ2-5, with a possible D match to TRBD1 (6 bases). The CDR3 totals 15 residues. Trimming pared 8 bases from V and 4 bases from J, leaving 20 bases between. The germline V gene encodes CDR1 MNHEY and CDR2 SVGAGI. In DNA form, the CDR3 reads TGTGCCAGCGTCCGGGACACCCTCCGGGGAGAGACCCAGTACTTC. Protein: CASVRDTLRGETQYF.

This clone occurred once. The chain joins TRBV2 to TRBJ1-2; no definite D call. This CDR3 contains 13 residues. Trimming cost V 2 bases and J 4 bases, with 8 bases left between them. Germline-derived CDR1 and CDR2 are SNHLY and FYNNEI. The CDR3: CASSENSRYGYTF. The CDR3 DNA sequence: TGTGCCAGCAGTGAAAACAGCCGCTATGGCTACACCTTC.

This chain links TRBV19 with TRBJ1-6; D gene uncertain. V lost 8 bases and J lost 8, with 10 bases in between. The CDR3 has 12 amino acids. From germline, CDR1 is LNHDA and CDR2 SQIVND (reference sequence). This CDR3 reads CASSRRDSPLHF. The CDR3 DNA sequence: TGTGCCAGTTCCCGGAGGGATTCACCCCTCCACTTT.

The chain employs TRBV4-3 and TRBJ1-5; D is possibly TRBD1 (5 bases). Trimming took off 0 bases at V and 7 bases at J, with 13 bases between the two ends. The CDR3 is 15 amino acids. Germline loops: CDR1 LGHNA, CDR2 YSLEER. The CDR3 region has the DNA TGCGCCAGCAGCCAAGATTATGGGGGGGGGCAGCCCCAGCATTTT. It is translated as CASSQDYGGGQPQHF.

The chain couples TRBV10-3 to TRBJ2-1, with 9 bases identical to TRBD1. Per the germline V gene, CDR1 is ENHRY and CDR2 is SYGVKD. The ends lost 9 bases at V and 8 bases at J; junction bases unmatched: 8. The CDR3 contains 13 residues. The CDR3 nucleotides read TGTGCCATAAAAGGACAGGGGAATCATGAGCAGTTCTTC. Residues: CAIKGQGNHEQFF.

The chain has TRBV2 and TRBJ1-1; D is possibly TRBD1 (5 bases). Germline-derived CDR1 and CDR2 are SNHLY and FYNNEI. V shed 11 bases and J shed 1 base, with 8 bases lying between them. The CDR3 is made up of 11 amino acids. This CDR3 is CAAQGNTEAFF. DNA of the CDR3: TGTGCCGCCCAGGGGAACACTGAAGCTTTCTTT. Using reference TRBV2 and TRBJ1-1 for the parts outside the CDR3, the full variable domain is EPEVTQTPSHQVTQMGQEVILRCVPISNHLYFYWYRQILGQKVEFLVSFYNNEISEKSEIFDDQFSVERPDGSNFTLKIRSTKLEDSAMYFCAAQGNTEAFFGQGTRLTVV.

V usage is TRBV7-9 and J usage is TRBJ1-5; D ambiguous. CDR3 length: 14 residues. Trimming pared 3 bases from V and 6 bases from J, leaving 12 bases between. Germline V CDR1 and CDR2: SEHNR, FQNEAQ (reference sequence). The CDR3 bases are TGTGCCAGCAGCTTGGGGAGAGGGAGTCAGCCCCAGCATTTT. It specifies CASSLGRGSQPQHF. The variable domain in full, completed from reference TRBV7-9 and TRBJ1-5, reads DTGVSQNPRHKITKRGQNVTFRCDPISEHNRLYWYRQTLGQGPEFLTYFQNEAQLEKSRLLSDRFSAERPKGSFSTLEIQRTEQGDSAMYLCASSLGRGSQPQHFGDGTRLSIL.

This rearrangement joins TRBV29-1 to TRBJ2-7, with TRBD2 matching over 8 bases. This CDR3 contains 14 residues. CDR1 SQVTM and CDR2 ANQGSEA come from the germline V gene. J lost 3 bases, V lost 4 bases, and 8 bases had no gene match. CDR3 region: CSVGAGGNIYEQYF. The CDR3 DNA follows: TGCAGCGTTGGGGCGGGGGGCAATATCTACGAGCAGTACTTC.

The chain links TRBV6-5 to TRBJ1-2; no clear D gene. The CDR3 is 14 amino acids. Looked up from germline, CDR1 is MNHEY and CDR2 is SVGAGI. V was shortened by 9 bases and J by 3 bases, with 17 bases between the two germline ends. CDR3 amino acids: CASSSVPIDYGYTF. The CDR3 DNA reads as TGTGCCAGTTCCTCGGTCCCTATCGACTATGGCTACACCTTC.

The chain uses TRBV2 and TRBJ2-7; 13 bases map to TRBD2. Germline V gene sequence: CDR1 SNHLY, CDR2 FYNNEI. The ends lost 6 bases at V and 4 bases at J; junction bases unmatched: 3. The CDR3 length is 14 residues. The DNA of the CDR3 is TGTGCCAGCAGGGGACTAGCGGGAAAGTACGAGCAGTACTTC. Protein sequence: CASRGLAGKYEQYF.

The rearrangement joins TRBV19 to TRBJ1-2, with 9 bases matching TRBD1. V was pared by 9 bases and J by 4 bases, with 6 bases of the junction left unmatched. Germline CDR1 and CDR2: LNHDA and SQIVND (reference sequence). CDR3 length: 13 amino acids. CDR3 nucleotide sequence: TGTGCCAGCCGGGACAGGGCGGGCTATGGCTACACCTTC. Its protein is CASRDRAGYGYTF.

The rearrangement joins TRBV7-3 to TRBJ2-1; the match to TRBD2 covers 7 bases. The germline V gene encodes CDR1 SGHTA and CDR2 FQGTGA. The CDR3 runs to 15 residues. With V trimmed by 1 base and J by 2 bases, 2 bases remained unmatched. CDR3 region: CASSLILAAYNEQFF. In nucleotides, the CDR3 is TGTGCCAGCAGCTTAATCCTAGCGGCCTACAATGAGCAGTTCTTC.

There are a few counts of this clone. This chain uses TRBV11-3 with TRBJ2-7; 8 positions match TRBD2. The V and J ends lost 5 bases and 3 bases, in that order; junction bases with no gene match: 6. CDR1 and CDR2 from the germline V gene are SGHNT and YENEEA. The CDR3 extends over 14 amino acids. The CDR3 region has the DNA TGTGCCAGCAGCCCTTCGGGGGGGAACTACGAGCAGTACTTC. The encoded protein is CASSPSGGNYEQYF.

This sequence joins TRBV6-1 and TRBJ1-3; D is undetermined. The CDR3 totals 15 residues. The germline V and J ends were trimmed by 2 bases and 0 bases, with 8 bases remaining between them. The germline CDR1 and CDR2 sequences are MNHNS and SASEGT. Written as DNA, the CDR3 is TGTGCCAGCAGTGAATTACTGAACTCTGGAAACACCATATATTTT. It yields the protein CASSELLNSGNTIYF.

The CDR3 coding sequence is TGTGCCAGTAGTAACCCGGGGGGGACTAGCCCCCGAGGGCAGTATTTT. This codes for CASSNPGGTSPRGQYF. The rearrangement joins TRBV19 to TRBJ2-3, with TRBD2 matching 9 bases. In germline, CDR1 is LNHDA, CDR2 SQIVND (reference sequence). The V segment lost 4 bases and the J segment 11 bases; nucleotides outside the gene matches: 16. The CDR3 sequence is 16 residues long.

The rearrangement links TRBV2 to TRBJ1-2; TRBD1 matches at 8 bases. This CDR3 has 12 residues. The V and J ends lost 7 bases and 7 bases, in that order; junction bases with no gene match: 5. Germline V gene sequence: CDR1 SNHLY, CDR2 FYNNEI. The DNA of the CDR3 is TGTGCCAGCACCAAGGACAGGGCTGGCTACACCTTC. Protein: CASTKDRAGYTF.

This chain links TRBV21-1 with TRBJ1-6; TRBD1, as called in the table, went unchecked against the DNA. TRBV21-1 is designated a pseudogene. The CDR3 is 18 amino acids. This chain's CDR3 is CASSKAPLGPSYNSPLHF. The CDR3 DNA sequence: TGTGCCAGCAGCAAAGCGCCTCTGGGGCCCTCCTATAATTCACCCCTCCACTTT.

The chain combines TRBV30 with TRBJ1-4; no definite D call. The CDR3 is 13 amino acids. Looked up from germline, CDR1 is GTSNPN and CDR2 is SVGIG (reference sequence). V dropped 3 bases and J dropped 3 bases, with 8 bases sitting between them. The CDR3, as DNA: TGTGCCTGGAGCCGGAGGGCTAATGAAAAACTGTTTTTT. This sequence encodes CAWSRRANEKLFF. The complete variable domain, with remaining parts taken from reference TRBV30 and TRBJ1-4, reads SQTIHQWPATLVQPVGSPLSLECTVEGTSNPNLYWYRQAAGRGLQLLFYSVGIGQISSEVPQNLSASRPQDRQFILSSKKLLLSDSGFYLCAWSRRANEKLFFGSGTQLSVL.

V gene TRBV6-5 combines with J gene TRBJ2-7; 8 bases are a match to TRBD1. The CDR3 consists of 14 residues. V dropped 6 bases and J dropped 5; count of bases not matched to a gene: 9. Germline V gene lookup returns CDR1 MNHEY and CDR2 SVGAGI. The CDR3 nucleotides read TGTGCCAGCAGAAGACAGGGGAATGCCCACGAGCAGTACTTC. Amino acids: CASRRQGNAHEQYF.

This clone showed up just once. Other DNA sequences from this sample encode an identical CDR3 as well. The chain carries TRBV30 and TRBJ1-5; D gene uncertain. CDR1 GTSNPN and CDR2 SVGIG come from the germline V gene (reference sequence). V was pared by 0 bases and J by 4 bases, with 7 bases between. The CDR3 length is 13 residues. CDR3 nucleotides: TGTGCCTGGAGTGTACGGGGTAATCAGCCCCAGCATTTT. Residues: CAWSVRGNQPQHF.

CDR3 protein: CASSTRLAGTGELFF. The CDR3 DNA sequence: TGTGCCAGCAGCACCAGACTAGCGGGCACCGGGGAGCTGTTTTTT. The chain uses TRBV5-4 and TRBJ2-2; 10 nucleotides agree with TRBD2. The germline gives CDR1 SGHNT, CDR2 YYREEE (reference sequence). V was pared by 4 bases and J by 4 bases, with 4 bases of the junction left unmatched. The CDR3 is 15 residues long.

The chain couples TRBV30 to TRBJ1-4; D gene ambiguous. Germline V gives CDR1 GTSNPN, CDR2 SVGIG (reference sequence). V gave up 3 bases and J gave up 5 bases, with 10 bases separating them. This CDR3 contains 13 residues. The CDR3 DNA is TGTGCCTGGAGACGGGGTGGGAATGAAAAACTGTTTTTT. It is translated as CAWRRGGNEKLFF.

The chain recombines TRBV4-3 with TRBJ1-1; weak D call: TRBD1 (5 bases). The CDR3 contains 17 residues. Germline lookup yields CDR1 LGHNA and CDR2 YSLEER. V was clipped by 0 bases and J by 1 base, with 15 bases between them. The CDR3 spells CASSQDAGRSGNTEAFF. The CDR3 DNA follows: TGCGCCAGCAGCCAAGATGCAGGGAGGAGCGGGAACACTGAAGCTTTCTTT.

This clone was counted between two and nine times. The V call is TRBV6-5, the J call TRBJ1-5, with D perhaps matching TRBD1 (6 bases). V shed 0 bases and J shed 5 bases, with 11 bases lying between them. The CDR3 runs 15 residues. The V gene's germline CDR1 is MNHEY and CDR2 SVGAGI. The CDR3 nucleotides are TGTGCCAGCAGTTACTCGAAGGGGGGGGATCAGCCCCAGCATTTT. Amino acids: CASSYSKGGDQPQHF.

This chain uses TRBV7-8 with TRBJ1-4, with a tentative D call TRBD1 (5 bases). Germline V gene sequence: CDR1 SGHVS, CDR2 FQNEAQ. This CDR3 contains 14 residues. The V end lost 1 base, the J end lost 8 bases, and 11 bases lay between the germline ends. The CDR3 loop is CASSLEGPWEKLFF. The CDR3 DNA sequence: TGTGCCAGCAGCTTAGAGGGGCCTTGGGAAAAACTGTTTTTT.

This clone occurred once. The chain uses TRBV3-1 (or the pseudogene TRBV3-2) and TRBJ2-2, with a tentative D call TRBD2 (5 bases). Germline CDR1 LGHDT, CDR2 YNNKEL (reference sequence). V lost 0 bases to trimming and J lost 2 bases, with 16 bases between them. The CDR3 length is 18 residues. CDR3 bases: TGTGCCAGCAGCCAAGAGTCATTGGAAGCGGCTAACACCGGGGAGCTGTTTTTT. Translated: CASSQESLEAANTGELFF.

The V gene is TRBV20-1, the J gene TRBJ1-5; tentatively, D is TRBD1 (6 bases). Germline values: CDR1 DFQATT, CDR2 SNEGSKA (reference sequence). V lost 3 bases and J 6 bases, leaving 9 bases between the germline ends. This CDR3 comprises 12 residues. The CDR3 protein is CSASPGVQPQHF. CDR3 coding DNA: TGCAGTGCTAGTCCAGGGGTTCAGCCCCAGCATTTT.